This TCR beta chain was captured by sequencing in a study of blood T cell repertoires in COVID-19. Study-level information: T cells, B-cell-depleted T cells, or PBMCs provided the cDNA or gDNA that served as material.

The CDR3 extends over 11 amino acids. Germline V gene data show CDR1 as SQVTM and CDR2 as ANQGSEA. V was clipped by 3 bases and J by 5 bases, with 4 bases between them. This clone was recorded a few times. Methods used by the authors: Reference gene primer amplification gave estimated nucleated cell counts. The assay was immunoSEQ multiplex PCR, and TCRdb's table has in-frame clones only and misses some. The V and J calls and clone size were taken over from that table, and D and trimming were inferred from the DNA. The sample shows about 200,000 clones, over 70% of them seen only once. The sequencing input was peripheral blood. The chain is built from TRBV29-1 and TRBJ2-2; D call uncertain. The receptor was derived from a woman of 80 years or more with acute or convalescent COVID-19. CDR3 protein: CSVDRTGELFF. CDR3 nucleotides: TGCAGCGTTGATCGGACCGGGGAGCTGTTTTTT.